One and the same sample provided the 21 T cell receptor beta chains below, sequenced in a study of cytomegalovirus exposure and HLA in healthy donors. Only in-frame clones appear in the TCRdb table, and some are missing; sequencing was by immunoSEQ multiplex PCR. This sample has about 240,000 clones, with about 86% found just once. The sequencing sample was made of PBMCs. Receptors originate from a woman aged 25-40 years in good health and CMV-seropositive.

The J gene is TRBJ2-5, the V gene TRBV19; 8 nucleotides align to TRBD2. The CDR3 is made up of 13 amino acids. The germline V gene encodes CDR1 LNHDA and CDR2 SQIVND (reference sequence). V shed 7 bases and J 5 bases; nucleotides not matched to a gene: 6. The CDR3, as DNA: TGTGCCAGTACGGACGGGGGGGAGGAGACCCAGTACTTC. Protein sequence: CASTDGGEETQYF.

The chain couples TRBV19 to TRBJ2-1, with D unclear. The CDR3 totals 14 residues. The V and J ends lost 0 bases and 5 bases respectively, with 8 bases between them. The germline gives CDR1 LNHDA, CDR2 SQIVND (reference sequence). DNA of the CDR3: TGTGCCAGTAGTATAGATCGAAGCCACAATGAGCAGTTCTTC. This encodes CASSIDRSHNEQFF. Together with reference TRBV19 and TRBJ2-1, the CDR3 gives the full variable domain: DGGITQSPKYLFRKEGQNVTLSCEQNLNHDAMYWYRQDPGQGLRLIYYSQIVNDFQKGDIAEGYSVSREKKESFPLTVTSAQKNPTAFYLCASSIDRSHNEQFFGPGTRLTVL.

The chain carries TRBV6-4 and TRBJ1-2; maybe TRBD1 (5 bases). The CDR3 is made up of 12 amino acids. Germline lookup yields CDR1 MRHNA and CDR2 SNTAGT. The germline V and J ends were trimmed by 2 bases and 4 bases, with 5 bases remaining between them. This CDR3 is CASSDRGYGYTF. The CDR3, as DNA: TGTGCCAGCAGTGACAGGGGCTATGGCTACACCTTC.

V gene TRBV5-1 combines with J gene TRBJ1-1; TRBD1 might be the D (6 bases). V was clipped by 0 bases and J by 4 bases, with 10 bases between them. Germline V gene data show CDR1 as SGHRS and CDR2 as YFSETQ. The CDR3 has 14 amino acids. As DNA, the CDR3 is TGCGCCAGCAGCTTGGCGGGGGGGGCCACTGAAGCTTTCTTT. This sequence encodes CASSLAGGATEAFF.

V gene TRBV7-9 combines with J gene TRBJ2-5, with TRBD2 matching over 7 bases. Germline V lookup: CDR1 SEHNR, CDR2 FQNEAQ (reference sequence). This CDR3 has 15 amino acids. Trimming at V came to 5 bases and at J to 5 bases, leaving 11 bases not matched to a gene. CDR3 protein: CASSTRVGGGETQYF. The CDR3 coding sequence is TGTGCCAGCAGCACCCGCGTCGGCGGGGGTGAGACCCAGTACTTC.

The J gene is TRBJ2-7, the V gene TRBV5-1; TRBD1 matches at 11 bases. The CDR3 runs to 15 residues. In germline, CDR1 is SGHRS, CDR2 YFSETQ. The trim removed 3 bases at V and 5 bases at J, leaving 7 bases unmatched. The CDR3 coding sequence is TGCGCCAGCAGCTCCCAGGGACAGGGGGGAAACGAGCAGTACTTC. This codes for CASSSQGQGGNEQYF.

The rearrangement links TRBV4-1 to TRBJ1-1, with TRBD1 identical over 7 bases. The CDR3 contains 17 residues. J was trimmed by 0 bases and V by 5 bases; bases with no gene match: 12. Germline V gene data show CDR1 as MGHRA and CDR2 as YSYEKL. The CDR3 DNA reads TGCGCCAGCAGCGAATGGTTCCCCGGGACAGTGAACACTGAAGCTTTCTTT. Protein product: CASSEWFPGTVNTEAFF.

This chain uses TRBV6-6 with TRBJ2-5; D perhaps matches TRBD2 (5 bases). Trimming stripped 2 bases from V and 2 bases from J, with 9 bases between. This CDR3 region has 14 residues. The germline V gene encodes CDR1 MNHNY and CDR2 SVGAGI (reference sequence). For the CDR3, the DNA is TGTGCCAGCAGTTACGGAGGTGGTCAAGAGACCCAGTACTTC. This gives the protein CASSYGGGQETQYF.

This CDR3 reads CAISPWEGTGGTDTQYF. The DNA of the CDR3 is TGTGCCATCAGCCCCTGGGAGGGGACAGGGGGCACAGATACGCAGTATTTT. The rearrangement joins TRBV10-3 to TRBJ2-3, with 10 bases identical to TRBD1. The V gene end was trimmed by 6 bases and the J gene end by 1 base; junction bases not matched to a gene: 10. Germline loops: CDR1 ENHRY, CDR2 SYGVKD. The CDR3 covers 17 residues.

This chain uses TRBV7-6 with TRBJ1-5; the match to TRBD1 covers 10 bases. The V gene end was trimmed by 5 bases and the J gene end by 5 bases; junction bases not matched to a gene: 6. This CDR3 has 15 amino acids. From germline, CDR1 is SGHVS and CDR2 FNYEAQ. CDR3: CASSNGGQGHQPQHF. The DNA for the CDR3 is TGTGCCAGCAGCAACGGGGGACAGGGGCATCAGCCCCAGCATTTT.

This clone was found once. This rearrangement joins TRBV14 to TRBJ2-6; a weak D match, TRBD2 (5 bases). Trimming removed 6 bases from V and 0 bases from J, with 12 bases in between. The CDR3 is 16 amino acids. The germline gives CDR1 SGHDN, CDR2 FVKESK. Here the CDR3 DNA reads TGTGCCAGCAGTCGGACTGTTGCCTCTGGGGCCAACGTCCTGACTTTC. Its translation is CASSRTVASGANVLTF.

The chain couples TRBV6-4 to TRBJ2-1, with 7 positions matching TRBD2. The V and J ends lost 4 bases and 7 bases, in that order; junction bases with no gene match: 10. Germline V CDR1 and CDR2: MRHNA, SNTAGT. This CDR3 spans 15 amino acids. CDR3 DNA: TGTGCCAGCAGTGTAAAGCGGGAAGGGTGGAATGAGCAGTTCTTC. This codes for CASSVKREGWNEQFF.

The chain couples TRBV29-1 to TRBJ1-4; 9 nucleotides align to TRBD1. The germline CDR1 and CDR2 sequences are SQVTM and ANQGSEA. This CDR3 has 12 amino acids. V dropped 7 bases and J dropped 8; count of bases not matched to a gene: 5. The CDR3: CSGWTGEEKLFF. CDR3 DNA sequence: TGCAGCGGATGGACAGGGGAGGAAAAACTGTTTTTT.

The chain uses TRBV4-1 and TRBJ1-4; TRBD1 is a possible D gene (6 bases). The CDR3 extends over 11 amino acids. Per germline, CDR1 MGHRA and CDR2 YSYEKL. Trimming pared 7 bases from V and 10 bases from J, leaving 10 bases between. The CDR3 loop is CASKQGGKLFF. The CDR3 bases are TGCGCCAGCAAACAGGGCGGAAAACTGTTTTTT.

J is TRBJ2-3 and V is TRBV6-1, with a possible D match to TRBD2 (5 bases). Trimming stripped 2 bases from V and 4 bases from J, with 13 bases between. Germline lookup yields CDR1 MNHNS and CDR2 SASEGT. The CDR3 length is 15 residues. The CDR3: CASSESEGVADTQYF. In DNA form, the CDR3 reads TGTGCCAGCAGTGAATCCGAGGGAGTTGCAGATACGCAGTATTTT.

The V gene is TRBV27, the J gene TRBJ1-4, with D tentatively TRBD1 (6 bases). Deletions cut 4 bases from V and 8 bases from J, with 17 bases between. This CDR3 spans 15 amino acids. CDR1 and CDR2 from the germline V gene are MNHEY and SMNVEV (reference sequence). The CDR3 loop is CASSSSGVLLEKLFF. The CDR3 DNA reads as TGTGCCAGCAGTTCGTCAGGGGTTTTGTTAGAAAAACTGTTTTTT. Using reference TRBV27 and TRBJ1-4 for the parts outside the CDR3, the full variable domain is EAQVTQNPRYLITVTGKKLTVTCSQNMNHEYMSWYRQDPGLGLRQIYYSMNVEVTDKGDVPEGYKVSRKEKRNFPLILESPSPNQTSLYFCASSSSGVLLEKLFFGSGTQLSVL.

The chain has TRBV11-2 and TRBJ2-2, with 8 nucleotides matching TRBD2. V shed 1 base, J shed 4 bases, and the junction held 5 bases outside the gene matches. Germline values: CDR1 SGHAT, CDR2 FQNNGV. The CDR3 consists of 16 residues. CDR3 loop: CASSLGLAGLTGELFF. CDR3 DNA sequence: TGTGCCAGCAGCTTAGGGCTAGCGGGCCTCACCGGGGAGCTGTTTTTT.

The gene calls are TRBV2 and TRBJ2-7; TRBD2 agrees at 11 bases. V lost 10 bases to trimming and J lost 1 base; unmatched junction nucleotides: 6. This CDR3 is 14 amino acids long. CDR1 SNHLY and CDR2 FYNNEI come from the germline V gene. The CDR3 bases are TGTGCCACCAGGACTAGCGGGTATTCCTACGAGCAGTACTTC. Protein sequence: CATRTSGYSYEQYF.

This sequence joins TRBV10-3 and TRBJ1-2, with D tentatively TRBD1 (5 bases). The CDR3 has 19 amino acids. From germline, CDR1 is ENHRY and CDR2 SYGVKD. V gave up 4 bases and J gave up 8 bases, with 32 bases separating them. The CDR3 nucleotides are TGTGCCATCAGTGGACTTACAGGACAAAATCAATCCCCGCTACGCGGCTACACCTTC. The encoded protein is CAISGLTGQNQSPLRGYTF.

The rearrangement links TRBV11-3 to TRBJ2-5; 7 nucleotides line up with TRBD1. The CDR3 is 14 amino acids. The germline CDR1 and CDR2 sequences are SGHNT and YENEEA. After removal of 4 bases from V and 11 bases from J, the junction contained 13 bases not matched to a gene. CDR3 residues: CASSSTGESASQYF. CDR3 coding DNA: TGTGCCAGCAGCTCCACAGGGGAGTCGGCCTCTCAGTACTTC. The whole variable domain, remainder taken from reference TRBV11-3 and TRBJ2-5, is EAGVVQSPRYKIIEKKQPVAFWCNPISGHNTLYWYLQNLGQGPELLIRYENEEAVDDSQLPKDRFSAERLKGVDSTLKIQPAELGDSAVYLCASSSTGESASQYFGPGTRLLVL.

The V and J genes are TRBV7-9 and TRBJ2-3; weak D call: TRBD1 (5 bases). The V gene lost 2 bases and the J gene lost 3 bases, with 9 bases spanning the gap. The germline V gene encodes CDR1 SEHNR and CDR2 FQNEAQ (reference sequence). CDR3 length equals 14 residues. The CDR3 DNA follows: TGTGCCAGCAGCTTAAGTCAGGGAACAGATACGCAGTATTTT. Its translation is CASSLSQGTDTQYF.